The sequence of this T cell receptor (beta chain) was determined in a study of blood T cell repertoires in COVID-19. Background on the study: COVID-19 samples collected from the United States, Italy and Spain covered acute and convalescent phases.

This clone appeared a single time. Trimming at V came to 6 bases and at J to 3 bases, leaving 2 bases not matched to a gene. CDR3 length equals 13 residues. The germline gives CDR1 MNHEY, CDR2 SVGAGI. As handled by the study authors: Amplified reference gene primers provided the basis for estimating nucleated cell counts. Profiled with immunoSEQ multiplex PCR; TCRdb holds only in-frame clones, not every one. Clonal size and the V and J genes are those of that table, whereas D and trimming came from the DNA. The sample contains under 200,000 clones, roughly 90% of which appear only once. The specimen was peripheral blood. This chain links TRBV6-5 with TRBJ1-5, with TRBD1 identical over 7 bases. The receptor was derived from a man aged 50 to 60 with acute or convalescent COVID-19. CDR3 coding DNA: TGTGCCAGCAGCGGGACAGTCAATCAGCCCCAGCATTTT. Its translation: CASSGTVNQPQHF.